Each of the 9 T cell receptor beta chains below was sequenced from the same sample in a study of T cell responses to AZD1222 COVID-19 vaccine. The assay was immunoSEQ multiplex PCR, and TCRdb's table has in-frame clones only and misses some. The sample yields about 100,000 clones, 90% seen once. Sequenced material: peripheral blood, taken on day 0 of AZD1222 vaccination. The receptors shown here come from an adult in good health.

This chain joins TRBV5-4 and TRBJ2-2; D perhaps matches TRBD1 (5 bases). The ends were cut back, 0 bases at V and 13 bases at J, with 19 bases in the middle. CDR1 SGHNT and CDR2 YYREEE come from the germline V gene (reference sequence). The length of the CDR3 is 15 residues. CDR3 coding DNA: TGTGCCAGCAGCTTGGAACAAGAAAGGGGAAAGGGGCTGTTTTTT. This encodes CASSLEQERGKGLFF.

This rearrangement joins TRBV5-1 to TRBJ1-1, with D possibly matching TRBD1 (5 bases). Germline-derived CDR1 and CDR2 are SGHRS and YFSETQ. The CDR3 has 15 residues. V gave up 0 bases and J gave up 1 base, with 10 bases separating them. Here the CDR3 DNA reads TGCGCCAGCAGCTTGGAAATCCAGGGGAACACTGAAGCTTTCTTT. Residues: CASSLEIQGNTEAFF.

This rearrangement joins TRBV3-1 (or the pseudogene TRBV3-2) to TRBJ2-7; tentatively, D is TRBD1 or TRBD2 (5 bases each). This CDR3 region has 14 residues. Trimming took off 0 bases at V and 2 bases at J, with 8 bases between the two ends. Germline CDR1 is LGHDT and CDR2 is YNNKEL (reference sequence). The CDR3 region is CASSQDWGTYEQYF. CDR3 nucleotide sequence: TGTGCCAGCAGCCAAGATTGGGGGACCTACGAGCAGTACTTC.

This rearrangement joins TRBV19 to TRBJ2-6, with D possibly TRBD2 on 6 matching bases. CDR3 length: 16 amino acids. Germline V CDR1 and CDR2: LNHDA, SQIVND (reference sequence). The V gene lost 3 bases and the J gene lost 13 bases, with 22 bases spanning the gap. The CDR3 loop is CASSMGYGGRGFVLTF. The CDR3 bases are TGTGCCAGTAGTATGGGATACGGGGGTCGCGGCTTTGTCCTGACTTTC. Full variable domain (outside the CDR3, taken from reference TRBV19 and TRBJ2-6): DGGITQSPKYLFRKEGQNVTLSCEQNLNHDAMYWYRQDPGQGLRLIYYSQIVNDFQKGDIAEGYSVSREKKESFPLTVTSAQKNPTAFYLCASSMGYGGRGFVLTFGAGSRLTVL.

The J gene is TRBJ2-3, the V gene TRBV7-2; possibly TRBD2 for D (6 bases). Trimming shortened V by 1 base and J by 6 bases, and 14 bases separated the two germline ends. The CDR3 sequence is 15 residues long. CDR1 is SGHTA and CDR2 is FQGNSA in the germline V gene. The DNA of the CDR3 is TGTGCCAGCAGCTTAGGCGGGGCAGACTCCGATACGCAGTATTTT. It codes for CASSLGGADSDTQYF.

This rearrangement joins TRBV12-3 or TRBV12-4 to TRBJ1-5; D might be TRBD1 (5 bases). The V gene lost 8 bases and the J gene lost 6 bases, with 11 bases spanning the gap. This CDR3 spans 12 amino acids. The CDR3 region is CASGPGLQPQHF. The CDR3 DNA sequence: TGTGCCAGCGGTCCAGGGCTTCAGCCCCAGCATTTT.

The J gene is TRBJ2-7, the V gene TRBV5-1; weak D call: TRBD1 (5 bases). The CDR3 consists of 14 residues. Germline V gives CDR1 SGHRS, CDR2 YFSETQ. Trimming cost V 4 bases and J 7 bases, with 18 bases left between them. The CDR3 loop is CASSGIMTAGEQYF. The CDR3 DNA sequence: TGCGCCAGCAGCGGGATCATGACAGCCGGGGAGCAGTACTTC.

The chain couples TRBV6-6 to TRBJ1-6; D gene uncertain. Germline CDR1 reads MNHNY; CDR2 reads SVGAGI (reference sequence). The CDR3 loop spans 14 amino acids. The V and J ends lost 5 bases and 0 bases respectively, with 5 bases between them. The CDR3 DNA reads TGTGCCAGCAGTCAGAGCTCCTATAATTCACCCCTCCACTTT. Translated, it gives CASSQSSYNSPLHF.

The CDR3 here is CASSQESAAWGTDTQYF. The DNA for the CDR3 is TGTGCCAGCAGCCAAGAATCCGCCGCCTGGGGCACAGATACGCAGTATTTT. The rearrangement links TRBV4-2 to TRBJ2-3; D is uncertain. V lost 0 bases and J lost 1, with 14 bases in between. This CDR3 has 17 residues. Per germline, CDR1 LGHNA and CDR2 YNFKEQ.